This paragraph covers one TCR beta chain sequence. The sample is drawn from a study of blood T cell repertoires in COVID-19. Background on the study: Acute and convalescent COVID-19 samples came from the United States, Italy and Spain. T cells, B-cell-depleted T cells, or PBMCs provided the cDNA or gDNA that served as material.

Germline lookup yields CDR1 GTSNPN and CDR2 SVGIG (reference sequence). Trimming cost V 6 bases and J 0 bases, with 7 bases left between them. CDR3 length equals 12 residues. In the original workflow: Reference gene primer amplification gave nucleated cell count estimates. Some clones are missing from TCRdb's copy, which holds only in-frame ones; the method was immunoSEQ multiplex PCR. That table supplies the V and J calls and clone size; D and trimming were determined from the DNA. The table shows about 340,000 clones, with about 87% occurring only once. Those enrolled in Seattle joined during active infection and were followed longitudinally afterward.

Material: peripheral blood. The clonotype comes from a woman aged 45-59 years with COVID-19, enrolled during active disease. The chain is built from TRBV30 and TRBJ2-3, with D unclear. The CDR3 nucleotides are TGTGCCTGTTCACAGAGCACAGATACGCAGTATTTT. Translation gives CACSQSTDTQYF. Together with reference TRBV30 and TRBJ2-3, the CDR3 gives the full variable domain: SQTIHQWPATLVQPVGSPLSLECTVEGTSNPNLYWYRQAAGRGLQLLFYSVGIGQISSEVPQNLSASRPQDRQFILSSKKLLLSDSGFYLCACSQSTDTQYFGPGTRLTVL.